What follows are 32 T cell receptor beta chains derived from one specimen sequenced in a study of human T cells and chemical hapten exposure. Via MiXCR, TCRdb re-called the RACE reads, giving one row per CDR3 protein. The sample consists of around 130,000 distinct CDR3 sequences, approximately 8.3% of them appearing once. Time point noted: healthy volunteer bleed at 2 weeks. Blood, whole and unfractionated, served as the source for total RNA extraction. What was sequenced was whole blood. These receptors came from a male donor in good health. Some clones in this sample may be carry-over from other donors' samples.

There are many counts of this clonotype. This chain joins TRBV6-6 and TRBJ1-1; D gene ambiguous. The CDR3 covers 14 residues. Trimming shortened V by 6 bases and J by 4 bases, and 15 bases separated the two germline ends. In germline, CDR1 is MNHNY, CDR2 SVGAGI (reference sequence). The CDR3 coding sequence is TGTGCCAGCAGACGTGGAGGGTGGAGCACTGAAGCTTTCTTT. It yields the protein CASRRGGWSTEAFF.

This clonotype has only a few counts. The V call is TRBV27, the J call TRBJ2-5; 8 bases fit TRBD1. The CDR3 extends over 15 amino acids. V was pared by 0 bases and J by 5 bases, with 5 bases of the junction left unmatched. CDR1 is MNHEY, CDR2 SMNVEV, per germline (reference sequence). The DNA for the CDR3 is TGTGCCAGCAGTTTATCGGGACAGGCATTGGAGACCCAGTACTTC. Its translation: CASSLSGQALETQYF.

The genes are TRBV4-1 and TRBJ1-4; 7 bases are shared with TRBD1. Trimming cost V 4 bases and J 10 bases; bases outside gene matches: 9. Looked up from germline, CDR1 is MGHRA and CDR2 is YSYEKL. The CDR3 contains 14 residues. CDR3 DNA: TGCGCCAGCAGCCCAAACCCCAGGGGGGGAAAACTGTTTTTT. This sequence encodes CASSPNPRGGKLFF.

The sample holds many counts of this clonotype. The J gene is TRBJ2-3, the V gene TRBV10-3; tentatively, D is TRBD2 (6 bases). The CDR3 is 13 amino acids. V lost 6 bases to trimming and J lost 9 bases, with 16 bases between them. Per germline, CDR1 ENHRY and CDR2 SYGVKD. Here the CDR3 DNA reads TGTGCCATCAGCGAGGCAGTGGGAGGAACGCAGTATTTT. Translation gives CAISEAVGGTQYF.

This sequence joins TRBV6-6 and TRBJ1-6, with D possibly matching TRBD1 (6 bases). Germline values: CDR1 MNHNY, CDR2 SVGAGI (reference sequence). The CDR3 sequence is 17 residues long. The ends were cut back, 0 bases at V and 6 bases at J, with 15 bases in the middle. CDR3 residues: CASSYSDNRVPNSPLHF. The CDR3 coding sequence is TGTGCCAGCAGTTACTCTGATAACAGGGTCCCTAATTCACCCCTCCACTTT.

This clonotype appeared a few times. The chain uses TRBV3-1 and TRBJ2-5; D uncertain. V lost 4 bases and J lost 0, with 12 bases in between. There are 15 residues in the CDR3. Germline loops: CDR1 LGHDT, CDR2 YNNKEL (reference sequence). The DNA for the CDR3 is TGTGCCAGCAGCCCCCTCGGACGGTACCAAGAGACCCAGTACTTC. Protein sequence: CASSPLGRYQETQYF.

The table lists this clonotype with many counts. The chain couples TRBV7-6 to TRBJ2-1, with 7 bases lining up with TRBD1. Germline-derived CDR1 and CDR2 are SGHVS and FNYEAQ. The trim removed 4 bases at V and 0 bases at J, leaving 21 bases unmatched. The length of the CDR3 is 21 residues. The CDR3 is CASSYRRGGGSKKSSYNEQFF. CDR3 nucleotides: TGTGCCAGCAGCTACCGGCGAGGGGGCGGGTCGAAAAAAAGCTCCTACAATGAGCAGTTCTTC.

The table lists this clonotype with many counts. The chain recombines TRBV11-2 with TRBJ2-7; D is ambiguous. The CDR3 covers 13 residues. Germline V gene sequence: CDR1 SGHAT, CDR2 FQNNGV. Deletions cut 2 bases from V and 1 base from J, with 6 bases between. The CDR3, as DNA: TGTGCCAGCAGCTTACGAGATTCCTACGAGCAGTACTTC. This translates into CASSLRDSYEQYF.

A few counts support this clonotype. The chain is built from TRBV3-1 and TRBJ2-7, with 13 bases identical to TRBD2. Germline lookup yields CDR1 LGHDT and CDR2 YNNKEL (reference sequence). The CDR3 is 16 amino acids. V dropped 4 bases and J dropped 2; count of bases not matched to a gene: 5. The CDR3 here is CASSPRTSGSPYEQYF. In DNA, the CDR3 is TGTGCCAGCAGCCCGAGGACTAGCGGGAGCCCCTACGAGCAGTACTTC.

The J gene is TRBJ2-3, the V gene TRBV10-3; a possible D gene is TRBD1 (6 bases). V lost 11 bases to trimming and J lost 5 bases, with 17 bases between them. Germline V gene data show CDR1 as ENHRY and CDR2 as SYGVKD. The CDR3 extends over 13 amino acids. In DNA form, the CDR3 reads TGTGCCTACCGCCCGAAGGGGGAAGATACGCAGTATTTT. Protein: CAYRPKGEDTQYF.

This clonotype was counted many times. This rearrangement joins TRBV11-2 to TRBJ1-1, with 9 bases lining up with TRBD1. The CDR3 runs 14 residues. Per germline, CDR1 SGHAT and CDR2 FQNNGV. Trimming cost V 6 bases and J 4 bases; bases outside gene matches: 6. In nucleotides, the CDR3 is TGTGCCAGCAGGACACAGGGGGCAGGCACTGAAGCTTTCTTT. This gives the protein CASRTQGAGTEAFF.

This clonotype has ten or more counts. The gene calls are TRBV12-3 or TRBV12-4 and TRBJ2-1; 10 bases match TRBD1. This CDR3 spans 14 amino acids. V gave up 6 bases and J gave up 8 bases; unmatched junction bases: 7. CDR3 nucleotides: TGTGCCAGCAGAACGGACAGGGGGATCGATGAGCAGTTCTTC. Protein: CASRTDRGIDEQFF.

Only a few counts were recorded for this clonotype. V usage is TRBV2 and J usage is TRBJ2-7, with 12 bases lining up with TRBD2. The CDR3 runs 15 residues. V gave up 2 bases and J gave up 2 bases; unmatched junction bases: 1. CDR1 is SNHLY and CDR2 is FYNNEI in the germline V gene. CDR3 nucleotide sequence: TGTGCCAGCAGTGAACTAGCGGGAGGGCCCTACGAGCAGTACTTC. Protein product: CASSELAGGPYEQYF.

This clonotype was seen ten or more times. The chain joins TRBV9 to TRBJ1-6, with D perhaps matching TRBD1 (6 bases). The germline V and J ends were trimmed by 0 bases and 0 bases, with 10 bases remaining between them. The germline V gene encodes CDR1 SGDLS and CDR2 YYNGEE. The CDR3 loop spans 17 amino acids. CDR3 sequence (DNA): TGTGCCAGCAGCGTAGAAGGAGGGGGCTCCTATAATTCACCCCTCCACTTT. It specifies CASSVEGGGSYNSPLHF.

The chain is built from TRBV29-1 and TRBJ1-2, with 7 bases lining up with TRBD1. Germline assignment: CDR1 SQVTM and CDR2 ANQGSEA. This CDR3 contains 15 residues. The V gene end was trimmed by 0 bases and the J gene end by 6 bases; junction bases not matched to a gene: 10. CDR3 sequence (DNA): TGCAGCGTTGAAGATCCGACAGGGTCCCGCCATGGCTACACCTTC. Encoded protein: CSVEDPTGSRHGYTF.

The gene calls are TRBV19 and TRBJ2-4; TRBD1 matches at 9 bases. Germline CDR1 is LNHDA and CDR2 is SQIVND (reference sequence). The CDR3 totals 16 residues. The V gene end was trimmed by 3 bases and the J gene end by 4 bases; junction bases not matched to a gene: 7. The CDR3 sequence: CASSITPGQGKNIQYF. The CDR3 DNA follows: TGTGCCAGTAGTATCACCCCCGGACAGGGGAAAAACATTCAGTACTTC.

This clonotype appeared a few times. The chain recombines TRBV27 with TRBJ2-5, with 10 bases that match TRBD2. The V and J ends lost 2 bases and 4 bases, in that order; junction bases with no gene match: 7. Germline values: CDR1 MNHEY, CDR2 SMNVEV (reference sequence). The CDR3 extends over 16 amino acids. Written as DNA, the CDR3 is TGTGCCAGCAGTTTAACTAGCGGGAATAACCGAGAGACCCAGTACTTC. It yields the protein CASSLTSGNNRETQYF.

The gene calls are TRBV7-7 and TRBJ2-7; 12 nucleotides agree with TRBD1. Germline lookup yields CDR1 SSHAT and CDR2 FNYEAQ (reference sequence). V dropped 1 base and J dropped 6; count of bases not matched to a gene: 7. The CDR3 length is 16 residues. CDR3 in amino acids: CASSLGGQGARSEQYF. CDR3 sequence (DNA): TGTGCCAGCAGCTTAGGGGGACAGGGGGCGCGTTCCGAGCAGTACTTC.

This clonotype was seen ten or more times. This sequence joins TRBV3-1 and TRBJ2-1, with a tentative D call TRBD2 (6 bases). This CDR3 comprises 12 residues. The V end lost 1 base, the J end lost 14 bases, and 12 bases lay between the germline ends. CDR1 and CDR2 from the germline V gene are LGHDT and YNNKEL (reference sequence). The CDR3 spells CASSQASGEEFF. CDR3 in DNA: TGTGCCAGCAGCCAAGCCTCGGGGGAGGAGTTCTTC.

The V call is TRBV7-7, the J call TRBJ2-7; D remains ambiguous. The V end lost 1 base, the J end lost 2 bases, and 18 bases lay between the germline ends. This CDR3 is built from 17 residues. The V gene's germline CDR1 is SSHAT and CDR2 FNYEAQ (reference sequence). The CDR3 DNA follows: TGTGCCAGCAGCTTAGTCGCAGAGGAGCCTAGGGCCTACGAGCAGTACTTC. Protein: CASSLVAEEPRAYEQYF.

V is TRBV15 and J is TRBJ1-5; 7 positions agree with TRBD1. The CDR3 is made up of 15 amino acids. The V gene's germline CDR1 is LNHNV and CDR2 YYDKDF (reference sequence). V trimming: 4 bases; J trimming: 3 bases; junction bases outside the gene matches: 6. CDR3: CATSIGDSINQPQHF. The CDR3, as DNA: TGTGCCACCAGCATAGGGGACAGCATCAATCAGCCCCAGCATTTT.

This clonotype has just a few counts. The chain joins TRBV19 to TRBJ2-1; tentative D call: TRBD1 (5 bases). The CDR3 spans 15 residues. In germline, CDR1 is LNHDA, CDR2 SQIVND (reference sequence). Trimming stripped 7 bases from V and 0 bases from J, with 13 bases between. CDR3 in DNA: TGTGCCAGTACTAAACAGGAATCCTCCTACAATGAGCAGTTCTTC. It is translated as CASTKQESSYNEQFF. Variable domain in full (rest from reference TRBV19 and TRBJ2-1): DGGITQSPKYLFRKEGQNVTLSCEQNLNHDAMYWYRQDPGQGLRLIYYSQIVNDFQKGDIAEGYSVSREKKESFPLTVTSAQKNPTAFYLCASTKQESSYNEQFFGPGTRLTVL.

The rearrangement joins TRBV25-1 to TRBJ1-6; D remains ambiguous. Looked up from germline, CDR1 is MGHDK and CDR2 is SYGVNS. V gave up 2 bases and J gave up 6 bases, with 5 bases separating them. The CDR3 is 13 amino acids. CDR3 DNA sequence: TGTGCCAGCAGTGAAGGATTTAATTCACCCCTCCACTTT. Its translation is CASSEGFNSPLHF.

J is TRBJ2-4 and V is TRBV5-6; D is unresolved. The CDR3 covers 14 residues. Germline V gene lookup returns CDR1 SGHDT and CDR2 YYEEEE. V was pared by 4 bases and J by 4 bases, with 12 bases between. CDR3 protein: CASSPVSAKNIQYF. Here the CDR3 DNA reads TGTGCCAGCAGCCCGGTCTCGGCTAAAAACATTCAGTACTTC.

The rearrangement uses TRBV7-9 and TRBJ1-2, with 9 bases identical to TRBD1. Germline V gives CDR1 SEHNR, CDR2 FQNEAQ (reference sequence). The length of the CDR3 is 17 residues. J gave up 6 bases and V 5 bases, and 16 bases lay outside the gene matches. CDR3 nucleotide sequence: TGTGCCAGCAGCCCCAGTGTCGGGGTTACAGGGGGCGATGGCTACACCTTC. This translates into CASSPSVGVTGGDGYTF.

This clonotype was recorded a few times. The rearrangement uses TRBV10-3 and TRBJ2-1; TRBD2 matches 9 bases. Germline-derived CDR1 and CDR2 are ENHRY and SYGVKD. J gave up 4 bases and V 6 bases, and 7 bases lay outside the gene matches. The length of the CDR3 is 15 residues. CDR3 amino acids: CAISRLAETYNEQFF. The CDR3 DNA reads TGTGCCATCAGCCGACTAGCGGAAACGTACAATGAGCAGTTCTTC.

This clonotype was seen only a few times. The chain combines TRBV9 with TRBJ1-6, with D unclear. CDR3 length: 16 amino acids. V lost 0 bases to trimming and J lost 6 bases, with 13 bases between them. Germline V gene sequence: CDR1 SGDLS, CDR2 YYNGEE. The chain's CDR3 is CASSVEPGKSNSPLHF. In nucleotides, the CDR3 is TGTGCCAGCAGCGTAGAGCCCGGGAAGAGTAATTCACCCCTCCACTTT.

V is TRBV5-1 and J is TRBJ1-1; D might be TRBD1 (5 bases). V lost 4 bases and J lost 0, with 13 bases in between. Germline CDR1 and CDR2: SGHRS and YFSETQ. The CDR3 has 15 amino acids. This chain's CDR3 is CASSVLTDMNTEAFF. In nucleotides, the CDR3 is TGCGCCAGCAGCGTCCTGACAGATATGAACACTGAAGCTTTCTTT. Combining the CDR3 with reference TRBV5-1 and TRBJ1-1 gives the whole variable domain KAGVTQTPRYLIKTRGQQVTLSCSPISGHRSVSWYQQTPGQGLQFLFEYFSETQRNKGNFPGRFSGRQFSNSRSEMNVSTLELGDSALYLCASSVLTDMNTEAFFGQGTRLTVV.

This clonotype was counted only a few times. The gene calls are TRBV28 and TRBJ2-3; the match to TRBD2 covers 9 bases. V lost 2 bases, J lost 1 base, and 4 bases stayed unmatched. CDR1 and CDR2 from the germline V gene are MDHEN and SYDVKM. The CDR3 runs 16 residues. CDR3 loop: CASSLLASGGTDTQYF. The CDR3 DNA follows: TGTGCCAGCAGTTTACTAGCTAGCGGGGGCACAGATACGCAGTATTTT. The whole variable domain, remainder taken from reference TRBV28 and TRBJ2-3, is DVKVTQSSRYLVKRTGEKVFLECVQDMDHENMFWYRQDPGLGLRLIYFSYDVKMKEKGDIPEGYSVSREKKERFSLILESASTNQTSMYLCASSLLASGGTDTQYFGPGTRLTVL.

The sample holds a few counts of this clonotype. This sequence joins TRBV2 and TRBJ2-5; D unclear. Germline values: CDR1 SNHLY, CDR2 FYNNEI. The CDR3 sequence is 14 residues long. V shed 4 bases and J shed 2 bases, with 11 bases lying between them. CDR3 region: CASSVSTVQETQYF. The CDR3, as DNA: TGTGCCAGCAGTGTGTCTACAGTTCAAGAGACCCAGTACTTC.

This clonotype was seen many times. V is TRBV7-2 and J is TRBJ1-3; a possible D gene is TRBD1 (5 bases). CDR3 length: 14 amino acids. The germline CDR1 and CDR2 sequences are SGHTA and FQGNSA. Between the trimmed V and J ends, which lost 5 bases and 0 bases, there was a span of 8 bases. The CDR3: CASSPGHSGNTIYF. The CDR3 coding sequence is TGTGCCAGCAGCCCCGGACACTCTGGAAACACCATATATTTT.

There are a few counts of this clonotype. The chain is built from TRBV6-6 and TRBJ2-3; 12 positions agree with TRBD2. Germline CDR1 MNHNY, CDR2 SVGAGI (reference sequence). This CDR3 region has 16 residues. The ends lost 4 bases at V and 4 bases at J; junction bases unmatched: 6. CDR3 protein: CASSSWTSGDADTQYF. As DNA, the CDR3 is TGTGCCAGCAGTTCCTGGACTAGCGGGGACGCAGATACGCAGTATTTT.